One and the same sample provided the 29 T cell receptor beta chains below, sequenced in a study of technical replicates of blood from a few donors. Sequenced by immunoSEQ multiplex PCR; TCRdb stores in-frame clones only, minus some. The sample comprises approximately 73,000 clones, approximately 95% of which are singletons, and under 0.3% rests with the top ten. Material for sequencing was T cells isolated from PBMCs. Receptors originate from a human donor in good health.

The V call is TRBV9, the J call TRBJ1-2; 9 nucleotides line up with TRBD1. The germline V gene encodes CDR1 SGDLS and CDR2 YYNGEE. Trimming took 0 bases from V and 7 from J; bases not matched to a gene: 4. This CDR3 spans 14 amino acids. The CDR3 nucleotides read TGTGCCAGCAGCGTAGCCGGACAGGGGACTGGCTACACCTTC. Protein sequence: CASSVAGQGTGYTF. Full variable domain (missing parts from reference TRBV9 and TRBJ1-2): DSGVTQTPKHLITATGQRVTLRCSPRSGDLSVYWYQQSLDQGLQFLIQYYNGEERAKGNILERFSAQQFPDLHSELNLSSLELGDSALYFCASSVAGQGTGYTFGSGTRLTVV.

J is TRBJ2-7 and V is TRBV10-3; TRBD1 might be the D (6 bases). The CDR3 is 11 amino acids. The germline CDR1 and CDR2 sequences are ENHRY and SYGVKD. The V end lost 5 bases, the J end lost 5 bases, and 7 bases lay between the germline ends. Here the CDR3 DNA reads TGTGCCATCAGTCCAGGGGACGAGCAGTACTTC. Protein: CAISPGDEQYF.

In DNA, the CDR3 is TGCAGCGCCGGGGGGGGACAGAACACTGAAGCTTTCTTT. It yields the protein CSAGGGQNTEAFF. V gene TRBV29-1 combines with J gene TRBJ1-1; a weak D match, TRBD1 (6 bases). Trimming took off 7 bases at V and 1 base at J, with 13 bases between the two ends. The CDR3 has 13 amino acids. Looked up from germline, CDR1 is SQVTM and CDR2 is ANQGSEA.

J is TRBJ1-2 and V is TRBV4-2; D is uncertain. Per germline, CDR1 LGHNA and CDR2 YNFKEQ. CDR3 length: 15 amino acids. Trimming removed 0 bases at V and 3 bases at J, with 11 bases between. The CDR3 DNA is TGTGCCAGCAGCCAAGAAACCCTAAGCTACTATGGCTACACCTTC. It codes for CASSQETLSYYGYTF.

CDR3 in DNA: TGTGCCTGGGGACAGGGGTTCAATCAGCCCCAGCATTTT. It yields the protein CAWGQGFNQPQHF. The chain employs TRBV30 and TRBJ1-5; TRBD1 aligns across 9 bases. With 5 bases clipped from V and 3 bases from J, the junction kept 2 bases outside the gene matches. The CDR3 is 13 amino acids. CDR1 GTSNPN and CDR2 SVGIG come from the germline V gene (reference sequence).

This chain uses TRBV5-6 with TRBJ1-2; D is perhaps TRBD1 (6 bases). Per the germline V gene, CDR1 is SGHDT and CDR2 is YYEEEE. Between the trimmed V and J ends, which lost 2 bases and 4 bases, there was a span of 9 bases. The CDR3 totals 13 residues. The CDR3 region has the DNA TGTGCCAGCAGCTTCTCAGGGGTCTATGGCTACACCTTC. Translated, it gives CASSFSGVYGYTF.

The rearrangement links TRBV4-2 to TRBJ2-7; TRBD1 matches at 7 bases. Germline V CDR1 and CDR2: LGHNA, YNFKEQ. Germline trimming cut 4 bases from V and 5 bases from J; bases unmatched to any gene: 11. CDR3 length: 15 residues. As DNA, the CDR3 is TGTGCCAGCAGCCCCCCGGGCCAGGGGGTCCACGAGCAGTACTTC. It yields the protein CASSPPGQGVHEQYF.

This chain links TRBV4-1 with TRBJ1-5; possibly TRBD1 for D (5 bases). V was cut by 0 bases and J by 0 bases, with 6 bases left in between. Germline V gene lookup returns CDR1 MGHRA and CDR2 YSYEKL. The CDR3 length is 15 residues. CDR3 loop: CASSQETGSNQPQHF. For the CDR3, the DNA is TGCGCCAGCAGCCAAGAAACAGGTAGCAATCAGCCCCAGCATTTT.

The chain has TRBV6-1 and TRBJ2-3, with D possibly matching TRBD2 (6 bases). The CDR3 spans 17 residues. Germline CDR1 MNHNS, CDR2 SASEGT. Trimming pared 2 bases from V and 1 base from J, leaving 16 bases between. The CDR3 protein is CASSERGGTSRTDTQYF. CDR3 in DNA: TGTGCCAGCAGTGAAAGGGGAGGTACATCGCGCACAGATACGCAGTATTTT.

The chain links TRBV27 to TRBJ1-6; D is ambiguous. This CDR3 spans 14 amino acids. Per the germline V gene, CDR1 is MNHEY and CDR2 is SMNVEV (reference sequence). Trimming took 3 bases from V and 6 from J, leaving 9 bases between them. The chain's CDR3 is CASSFGQINSPLHF. Written as DNA, the CDR3 is TGTGCCAGCAGTTTTGGGCAGATTAATTCACCCCTCCACTTT.

The rearrangement links TRBV7-6 to TRBJ2-7, with D maybe TRBD1 (6 bases). Germline V gives CDR1 SGHVS, CDR2 FNYEAQ. The V and J ends lost 5 bases and 0 bases respectively, with 14 bases between them. This CDR3 is 15 amino acids long. CDR3 protein: CASSPRDMSSYEQYF. The DNA of the CDR3 is TGTGCCAGCAGCCCCCGGGACATGAGCTCCTACGAGCAGTACTTC. Together with reference TRBV7-6 and TRBJ2-7, the CDR3 gives the full variable domain: GAGVSQSPRYKVTKRGQDVALRCDPISGHVSLYWYRQALGQGPEFLTYFNYEAQQDKSGLPNDRFSAERPEGSISTLTIQRTEQRDSAMYRCASSPRDMSSYEQYFGPGTRLTVT.

The gene calls are TRBV30 and TRBJ1-5; TRBD1 aligns across 8 bases. V was clipped by 2 bases and J by 1 base; unmatched bases: 1. Germline V gives CDR1 GTSNPN, CDR2 SVGIG (reference sequence). The CDR3 length is 14 residues. CDR3 DNA: TGTGCCTGGAGTCGGACAGGGAGCAATCAGCCCCAGCATTTT. Amino acids: CAWSRTGSNQPQHF.

This chain connects TRBV19 to TRBJ1-5; 7 nucleotides line up with TRBD1. From germline, CDR1 is LNHDA and CDR2 SQIVND (reference sequence). The CDR3 totals 14 residues. V shed 9 bases, J shed 0 bases, and the junction held 5 bases outside the gene matches. The CDR3 is CASHRGLSNQPQHF. Written as DNA, the CDR3 is TGTGCCAGCCACAGGGGCCTTAGCAATCAGCCCCAGCATTTT.

The chain uses TRBV5-1 and TRBJ2-7; D unresolved. This CDR3 spans 17 amino acids. With 4 bases removed from V and 0 bases from J, the gap between germline ends came to 20 bases. The germline V gene has CDR1 SGHRS and CDR2 YFSETQ. CDR3 in amino acids: CASSLATFNRLSYEQYF. CDR3 in DNA: TGCGCCAGCAGCCTCGCAACGTTCAATAGACTCTCCTACGAGCAGTACTTC. Together with reference TRBV5-1 and TRBJ2-7, the CDR3 gives the full variable domain: KAGVTQTPRYLIKTRGQQVTLSCSPISGHRSVSWYQQTPGQGLQFLFEYFSETQRNKGNFPGRFSGRQFSNSRSEMNVSTLELGDSALYLCASSLATFNRLSYEQYFGPGTRLTVT.

The chain has TRBV4-1 and TRBJ2-7; D remains ambiguous. CDR1 and CDR2 (germline): MGHRA, YSYEKL. The CDR3 spans 13 residues. The V end was cut by 3 bases, the J end by 3 bases, with 9 bases between. The CDR3 loop is CASSQGDLYEQYF. The CDR3 DNA reads as TGCGCCAGCAGCCAGGGCGACCTCTACGAGCAGTACTTC.

The rearrangement joins TRBV28 to TRBJ2-7, with 12 bases that match TRBD2. The trim removed 6 bases at V and 5 bases at J, leaving 8 bases unmatched. Germline V gene lookup returns CDR1 MDHEN and CDR2 SYDVKM. This CDR3 has 15 amino acids. The CDR3 DNA follows: TGTGCCAGCAGCTCCCTAAGACTAGCGGGGGACGAGCAGTACTTC. This codes for CASSSLRLAGDEQYF.

This clone has just one count. The chain uses TRBV27 and TRBJ2-3; 12 bases fit TRBD2. The V gene end was trimmed by 6 bases and the J gene end by 5 bases; junction bases not matched to a gene: 6. Germline CDR1 and CDR2: MNHEY and SMNVEV (reference sequence). This CDR3 contains 15 residues. The CDR3 spells CASSFRGLAGDTQYF. In nucleotides, the CDR3 is TGTGCCAGCAGCTTTAGGGGACTAGCGGGAGATACGCAGTATTTT.

As DNA, the CDR3 is TGTGCCAGCAGTTACATGGGGGCCCCTGGAAACACCATATATTTT. Amino acid sequence: CASSYMGAPGNTIYF. The chain uses TRBV6-5 and TRBJ1-3; the D gene is possibly TRBD1 (6 bases). This CDR3 region has 15 residues. V was pared by 2 bases and J by 2 bases, with 10 bases between. Germline-derived CDR1 and CDR2 are MNHEY and SVGAGI.

The chain uses TRBV21-1 and TRBJ2-7; TRBD1, the table's D call, was not compared with the DNA. TRBV21-1 counts as a pseudogene. The length of the CDR3 is 21 residues. The CDR3 bases are TGTGCCAGCAGCACTTGGACAGGGGGCAGGATGGCGGGAGGCCTCTCCTACGAGCAGTACTTC. Protein product: CASSTWTGGRMAGGLSYEQYF.

The V call is TRBV5-1, the J call TRBJ2-3, with TRBD2 matching 10 bases. With 4 bases clipped from V and 2 bases from J, the junction kept 7 bases outside the gene matches. The germline gives CDR1 SGHRS, CDR2 YFSETQ. This CDR3 is 16 amino acids long. CDR3 nucleotides: TGCGCCAGCAGCCCACGGACTAGCGGCTACACAGATACGCAGTATTTT. Translation gives CASSPRTSGYTDTQYF.

This clone was recorded only once. V is TRBV11-1 and J is TRBJ2-1; TRBD1 agrees at 8 bases. The CDR3 covers 18 residues. Germline V gene sequence: CDR1 SGHAT, CDR2 FQDESV (reference sequence). J was trimmed by 4 bases and V by 4 bases; bases with no gene match: 15. CDR3 nucleotides: TGTGCCAGCAGCTCGACAGGGGCGATTAGTTTATCATACAATGAGCAGTTCTTC. Translation: CASSSTGAISLSYNEQFF.

This clone was observed a handful of times. This rearrangement joins TRBV11-2 to TRBJ1-1; a possible D gene is TRBD1 (5 bases). V was shortened by 2 bases and J by 2 bases, with 12 bases between the two germline ends. The CDR3 has 15 amino acids. Per the germline V gene, CDR1 is SGHAT and CDR2 is FQNNGV. In nucleotides, the CDR3 is TGTGCCAGCAGCTTATTTGGCCAGGGAAACACTGAAGCTTTCTTT. It translates to CASSLFGQGNTEAFF.

V gene TRBV6-5 combines with J gene TRBJ2-7; 12 bases align to TRBD2. In germline, CDR1 is MNHEY, CDR2 SVGAGI. With V trimmed by 6 bases and J by 2 bases, 5 bases remained unmatched. The CDR3 covers 15 residues. This CDR3 reads CASRYGLAGTYEQYF. As DNA, the CDR3 is TGTGCCAGCAGATATGGACTAGCGGGGACCTACGAGCAGTACTTC.

The chain employs TRBV5-8 and TRBJ1-5, with 7 bases identical to TRBD1. V was pared by 0 bases and J by 6 bases, with 3 bases of the junction left unmatched. The germline V gene encodes CDR1 SGHTS and CDR2 YDEGEE. CDR3 length: 14 residues. CDR3 sequence reads: CASSLAGGSQPQHF. The CDR3 nucleotides read TGTGCCAGCAGCTTGGCAGGGGGATCTCAGCCCCAGCATTTT. Based on the CDR3 plus reference TRBV5-8 and TRBJ1-5, the full variable domain is EAGVTQSPTHLIKTRGQQATLRCSPISGHTSVYWYQQALGLGLQFLLWYDEGEERNRGNFPPRFSGRQFPNYSSELNVNALELEDSALYLCASSLAGGSQPQHFGDGTRLSIL.

This clone was observed once. V usage is TRBV12-5 and J usage is TRBJ2-1; 9 bases align to TRBD1. Germline V gene sequence: CDR1 LGHNT, CDR2 FRNRAP. Trimming removed 3 bases from V and 6 bases from J; junction bases left unmatched: 6. This CDR3 contains 15 residues. The CDR3 DNA reads as TGTGCTAGTGGTTTACGGACAGGGGCAATCAATGAGCAGTTCTTC. Amino acids: CASGLRTGAINEQFF.

CDR3 residues: CASKPGTGEGYTF. The CDR3 DNA follows: TGCGCCAGTAAACCCGGGACAGGGGAAGGCTACACCTTC. The J gene is TRBJ1-2, the V gene TRBV5-1; 10 positions match TRBD1. Losses at the gene ends were 8 bases for V and 8 bases for J; bases not matched to a gene: 9. Per the germline V gene, CDR1 is SGHRS and CDR2 is YFSETQ. This CDR3 spans 13 amino acids.

This clone was observed a few times. The chain recombines TRBV12-5 with TRBJ2-7; a possible D gene is TRBD2 (5 bases). V gave up 4 bases and J gave up 6 bases, with 10 bases separating them. CDR3 length: 12 amino acids. The germline V gene has CDR1 LGHNT and CDR2 FRNRAP. CDR3 bases: TGTGCTAGTGGTTCAACCGCGGGCGAGCAGTACTTC. The encoded protein is CASGSTAGEQYF.

The rearrangement joins TRBV5-6 to TRBJ1-1; no clear D gene. Trimming cost V 4 bases and J 6 bases, with 13 bases left between them. The CDR3 is 13 residues long. CDR1 and CDR2 from the germline V gene are SGHDT and YYEEEE. The CDR3, as DNA: TGTGCCAGCAGCCTTTACACGCGGGCTGAAGCTTTCTTT. Residues: CASSLYTRAEAFF.

This sequence joins TRBV28 and TRBJ2-1; 7 nucleotides align to TRBD1. Germline assignment: CDR1 MDHEN and CDR2 SYDVKM. V trimming: 7 bases; J trimming: 0 bases; junction bases outside the gene matches: 9. The CDR3 runs to 16 residues. CDR3 loop: CASNPNRGDSYNEQFF. The DNA for the CDR3 is TGTGCCAGCAACCCCAACAGGGGTGACTCCTACAATGAGCAGTTCTTC.